The clone carrying this T cell receptor beta chain was found a few times. The antigen is unknown. The library protocol tagged each TCR cDNA with a unique molecular identifier. TCRdb recomputed calls from the 5' RACE reads with MiXCR, one row per CDR3 protein. The data hold approximately 93,000 distinct CDR3 sequences, with around 19% observed a single time. Germline values: CDR1 SGHDT, CDR2 YYEEEE. The germline V and J ends were trimmed by 3 bases and 1 base, with 17 bases remaining between them. This CDR3 comprises 17 residues. As for time point: blood at routine non-recurrence follow-up after resection. These data are taken from a study of spatial heterogeneity in lung cancer. Study as a whole: Any follow-up PBMC samples that were available went on to be sequenced, and the median time to follow-up was two to three years after resection. Compared with alpha-chain sequences, beta-chain sequences were consistently detected in greater numbers.

Overall study findings and caveats: Circulating ubiquitous expanded tumor TCRs were observed more frequently at resection than at follow-up.

The chain joins TRBV5-6 to TRBJ2-1, with D possibly matching TRBD2 (5 bases). The sequence derives from a male donor with early-stage non-small cell lung cancer. The source material was PBMCs, sampled at follow-up. CDR3 loop: CASSSGSDVGSYNEQFF. CDR3 nucleotide sequence: TGTGCCAGCAGCTCGGGGTCCGACGTGGGTTCCTACAATGAGCAGTTCTTC.